Listed here are 26 T cell receptor beta chains from one sample, sequenced in a study of blood T cell repertoires in COVID-19. Profiling relied on immunoSEQ multiplex PCR, and the TCRdb table lists in-frame clones only, not all of them. The top ten clones hold 0.95% to 1.5% of a sample with 150,000 or so clones, roughly 84% of them seen once. Specimen: PBMCs or T cells enriched from blood (not recorded which). The receptors come from a human donor with acute COVID-19. The donor label of this sample is uncertain.

This rearrangement joins TRBV6-2 or TRBV6-3 to TRBJ2-3; 12 bases match TRBD2. Unmatched junction bases numbered 8, after V lost 4 bases and J lost 3 bases. This CDR3 is built from 17 residues. The V gene's germline CDR1 is MNHEY and CDR2 SVGEGT. The CDR3 coding sequence is TGTGCCAGCAGTTTAACTTCCGGACTAGCGGGGACAGATACGCAGTATTTT. Its protein product is CASSLTSGLAGTDTQYF.

The genes are TRBV27 and TRBJ2-3; possible D gene TRBD2, 6 bases. V lost 0 bases and J 4 bases, leaving 14 bases between the germline ends. Looked up from germline, CDR1 is MNHEY and CDR2 is SMNVEV (reference sequence). The CDR3 is 16 residues long. CDR3 bases: TGTGCCAGCAGTTTATCGGCGAGGATAGCGGCAGATACGCAGTATTTT. This codes for CASSLSARIAADTQYF.

This chain joins TRBV5-4 and TRBJ2-7; 11 nucleotides align to TRBD2. The trim removed 3 bases at V and 2 bases at J, leaving 7 bases unmatched. There are 16 residues in the CDR3. Germline V CDR1 and CDR2: SGHNT, YYREEE (reference sequence). The CDR3 coding sequence is TGTGCCAGCAGCTCTGGGGGACTAGCGGAACCCTACGAGCAGTACTTC. This encodes CASSSGGLAEPYEQYF.

The chain uses TRBV10-2 and TRBJ2-4; maybe TRBD2 (7 bases). Trimming removed 0 bases at V and 1 base at J, with 13 bases between. CDR3 length equals 17 residues. CDR1 WSHSY and CDR2 SAAADI come from the germline V gene. The CDR3 DNA is TGCGCCAGCAGTGAGTCTACAGGGAGGGGGGCCAAAAACATTCAGTACTTC. It specifies CASSESTGRGAKNIQYF.

The V and J genes are TRBV2 and TRBJ2-2; D unclear. Trimming removed 5 bases at V and 1 base at J, with 14 bases between. The CDR3 runs 16 residues. Germline values: CDR1 SNHLY, CDR2 FYNNEI. DNA for the CDR3: TGTGCCAGCAGTAAAGGGTTCGGTAGGAACACCGGGGAGCTGTTTTTT. Amino acids: CASSKGFGRNTGELFF.

DNA for the CDR3: TGTGCCAGTAGTCAACCCGGAGGCGGATTCGAGCAGTACTTC. Encoded protein: CASSQPGGGFEQYF. The chain is built from TRBV19 and TRBJ2-7; D possibly corresponds to TRBD2 (5 bases). V was clipped by 5 bases and J by 6 bases, with 17 bases between them. The CDR3 loop spans 14 amino acids. CDR1 is LNHDA and CDR2 is SQIVND in the germline V gene (reference sequence).

This chain uses TRBV5-5 with TRBJ2-2; D perhaps matches TRBD2 (6 bases). V was shortened by 1 base and J by 1 base, with 8 bases between the two germline ends. Germline loops: CDR1 SGHKS, CDR2 YYEKEE (reference sequence). This CDR3 comprises 15 residues. CDR3 in DNA: TGTGCCAGCAGCTTGCGGGGGTTGAACACCGGGGAGCTGTTTTTT. It specifies CASSLRGLNTGELFF.

The gene calls are TRBV7-9 and TRBJ2-1; TRBD2 agrees at 10 bases. Trimming at V came to 1 base and at J to 3 bases, leaving 12 bases not matched to a gene. This CDR3 contains 19 residues. Per the germline V gene, CDR1 is SEHNR and CDR2 is FQNEAQ (reference sequence). CDR3: CASSLGYQRGGPRYNEQFF. CDR3 nucleotide sequence: TGTGCCAGCAGCTTAGGTTACCAGCGGGGGGGCCCACGCTACAATGAGCAGTTCTTC.

CDR3 bases: TGTGCCAGCAGTTACTCCGGGACAGGGGTTTACGAGCAGTACTTC. This translates into CASSYSGTGVYEQYF. V gene TRBV6-2 or TRBV6-3 combines with J gene TRBJ2-7; 10 bases map to TRBD1. The CDR3 runs 15 residues. CDR1 MNHEY and CDR2 SVGEGT come from the germline V gene. After removal of 0 bases from V and 4 bases from J, the junction contained 3 bases not matched to a gene.

This chain connects TRBV19 to TRBJ2-6; possible D gene TRBD2, 6 bases. Germline-derived CDR1 and CDR2 are LNHDA and SQIVND (reference sequence). CDR3 length equals 15 residues. Trimming took 3 bases from V and 4 from J, leaving 10 bases between them. The CDR3 sequence: CASSIGRSGANVLTF. The CDR3 region has the DNA TGTGCCAGTAGTATTGGGAGGTCCGGGGCCAACGTCCTGACTTTC. The variable domain in full, with the rest retrieved from reference TRBV19 and TRBJ2-6, is DGGITQSPKYLFRKEGQNVTLSCEQNLNHDAMYWYRQDPGQGLRLIYYSQIVNDFQKGDIAEGYSVSREKKESFPLTVTSAQKNPTAFYLCASSIGRSGANVLTFGAGSRLTVL.

This rearrangement joins TRBV13 to TRBJ2-7; D gene uncertain. V shed 4 bases and J shed 2 bases, with 9 bases lying between them. Germline CDR1 and CDR2: PRHDT and FYEKMQ (reference sequence). The CDR3 has 13 amino acids. CDR3: CASSSILTYEQYF. CDR3 sequence (DNA): TGTGCCAGCAGCTCCATACTGACCTACGAGCAGTACTTC.

This chain links TRBV5-1 with TRBJ2-3; weak D call: TRBD2 (6 bases). The CDR3 length is 17 residues. CDR1 SGHRS and CDR2 YFSETQ come from the germline V gene. Trimming took off 0 bases at V and 2 bases at J, with 16 bases between the two ends. CDR3: CASSLVRGAGLTDTQYF. The CDR3, as DNA: TGCGCCAGCAGCTTGGTACGGGGAGCGGGCCTCACAGATACGCAGTATTTT.

V usage is TRBV7-3 and J usage is TRBJ1-2; D is possibly TRBD1 (6 bases). With 4 bases removed from V and 4 bases from J, the gap between germline ends came to 16 bases. The CDR3 consists of 15 residues. From germline, CDR1 is SGHTA and CDR2 FQGTGA. CDR3 DNA sequence: TGTGCCAGCAGCTACAGCGGGGGCAGATCCTATGGCTACACCTTC. Its translation is CASSYSGGRSYGYTF.

The genes are TRBV19 and TRBJ1-4, with unresolved D. The length of the CDR3 is 13 residues. V was cut by 1 base and J by 8 bases, with 8 bases left in between. The germline CDR1 and CDR2 sequences are LNHDA and SQIVND (reference sequence). CDR3 in amino acids: CASSIGQNEKLFF. The CDR3 nucleotides read TGTGCCAGTAGTATAGGGCAGAACGAAAAACTGTTTTTT.

The sample holds one count of this clone. This rearrangement joins TRBV2 to TRBJ2-2; D is perhaps TRBD1 (6 bases). Deletions cut 5 bases from V and 5 bases from J, with 12 bases between. Per germline, CDR1 SNHLY and CDR2 FYNNEI. This CDR3 spans 14 amino acids. CDR3 sequence (DNA): TGTGCCAGCAGTCCCCGGACAGAAACCGGGGAGCTGTTTTTT. Its protein is CASSPRTETGELFF.

The rearrangement links TRBV28 to TRBJ2-7; D gene unclear. Germline CDR1 and CDR2: MDHEN and SYDVKM. The CDR3 has 14 amino acids. The germline V and J ends were trimmed by 6 bases and 2 bases, with 14 bases remaining between them. In nucleotides, the CDR3 is TGTGCCAGCAGCGGTCTGGGCCTTACCTACGAGCAGTACTTC. Translation gives CASSGLGLTYEQYF.

This chain joins TRBV3-1 (or the pseudogene TRBV3-2) and TRBJ2-7; 13 bases agree with TRBD2. Germline V gives CDR1 LGHDT, CDR2 YNNKEL (reference sequence). This CDR3 spans 18 amino acids. V gave up 4 bases and J gave up 4 bases; unmatched junction bases: 13. The chain's CDR3 is CASSPHRRQTSGGYEQYF. DNA of the CDR3: TGTGCCAGCAGCCCCCATCGCAGACAGACTAGCGGGGGGTACGAGCAGTACTTC.

V usage is TRBV21-1 and J usage is TRBJ1-5. TRBV21-1 is a pseudogene locus. This CDR3 is 12 amino acids long. The CDR3 protein is CASSNRPEPQHF. CDR3 DNA sequence: TGTGCCAGCAGCAACCGCCCGGAGCCCCAGCATTTT.

This clone was found a few times. The gene calls are TRBV12-3 or TRBV12-4 and TRBJ2-2, with a weak D call TRBD1 (5 bases). Trimming took off 7 bases at V and 5 bases at J, with 11 bases between the two ends. The CDR3 runs to 13 residues. CDR3 region: CASTLKGTGELFF. In DNA form, the CDR3 reads TGTGCCAGCACCCTAAAGGGGACCGGGGAGCTGTTTTTT.

In this sample, this clone turned up a few times. The chain uses TRBV11-2 and TRBJ1-3; no firm D call. The CDR3 contains 13 residues. The V gene lost 1 base and the J gene lost 4 bases, with 5 bases spanning the gap. Germline values: CDR1 SGHAT, CDR2 FQNNGV. The CDR3 nucleotides are TGTGCCAGCAGCTTAGGGGCGGGAAACACCATATATTTT. This gives the protein CASSLGAGNTIYF.

This clone was picked up one time. The V gene is TRBV7-8, the J gene TRBJ2-7, with 7 bases aligning to TRBD1. CDR1 and CDR2 (germline): SGHVS, FQNEAQ. The CDR3 totals 15 residues. Trimming took 5 bases from V and 4 from J; bases not matched to a gene: 11. CDR3 amino acids: CASSPDRAPPYEQYF. CDR3 nucleotides: TGTGCCAGCAGCCCAGACAGGGCTCCCCCTTACGAGCAGTACTTC.

This chain links TRBV7-9 with TRBJ1-1, with 7 bases identical to TRBD1. V was clipped by 2 bases and J by 4 bases; unmatched bases: 10. Germline values: CDR1 SEHNR, CDR2 FQNEAQ (reference sequence). There are 16 residues in the CDR3. The chain's CDR3 is CASSLRTGRGITEAFF. As DNA, the CDR3 is TGTGCCAGCAGCTTACGGACGGGCAGGGGGATCACTGAAGCTTTCTTT.

This clone was observed a handful of times. V is TRBV5-1 and J is TRBJ1-1; tentative D call: TRBD1 (5 bases). The germline V and J ends were trimmed by 3 bases and 0 bases, with 18 bases remaining between them. CDR1 SGHRS and CDR2 YFSETQ come from the germline V gene. This CDR3 has 17 residues. The DNA for the CDR3 is TGCGCCAGCAGCTGGACCAAGGGGCCCACTATGAACACTGAAGCTTTCTTT. Its protein is CASSWTKGPTMNTEAFF.

The rearrangement links TRBV9 to TRBJ2-7, with 7 bases fitting TRBD1. The germline CDR1 and CDR2 sequences are SGDLS and YYNGEE. The trim removed 0 bases at V and 0 bases at J, leaving 3 bases unmatched. The CDR3 runs to 15 residues. CDR3 DNA sequence: TGTGCCAGCAGCGTAGGACAGGGTGTCTCCTACGAGCAGTACTTC. Translated: CASSVGQGVSYEQYF.

V is TRBV30 and J is TRBJ1-1, with 7 nucleotides matching TRBD1. This CDR3 spans 14 amino acids. Trimming removed 5 bases from V and 3 bases from J; junction bases left unmatched: 9. Germline lookup yields CDR1 GTSNPN and CDR2 SVGIG (reference sequence). The CDR3 coding sequence is TGTGCCTGGGAGTCCCAGGGGGAGGACACTGAAGCTTTCTTT. Amino acid sequence: CAWESQGEDTEAFF. The full variable domain, rest sourced from reference TRBV30 and TRBJ1-1, is SQTIHQWPATLVQPVGSPLSLECTVEGTSNPNLYWYRQAAGRGLQLLFYSVGIGQISSEVPQNLSASRPQDRQFILSSKKLLLSDSGFYLCAWESQGEDTEAFFGQGTRLTVV.

The chain couples TRBV2 to TRBJ2-1; 10 bases are a match to TRBD2. V trimming: 3 bases; J trimming: 5 bases; junction bases outside the gene matches: 1. The CDR3 has 14 residues. Germline V gene lookup returns CDR1 SNHLY and CDR2 FYNNEI. DNA for the CDR3: TGTGCCAGCAGTGAGCTAGCGGGGGACAATGAGCAGTTCTTC. Its translation is CASSELAGDNEQFF.